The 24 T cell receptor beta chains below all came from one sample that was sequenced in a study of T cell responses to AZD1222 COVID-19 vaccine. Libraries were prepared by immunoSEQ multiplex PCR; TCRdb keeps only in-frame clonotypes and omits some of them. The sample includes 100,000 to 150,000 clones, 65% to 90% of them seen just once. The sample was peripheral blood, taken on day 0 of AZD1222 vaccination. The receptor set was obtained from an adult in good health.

Here the CDR3 reads CASKGDATEAFF. The CDR3 DNA follows: TGTGCCAGTAAGGGAGACGCCACTGAAGCTTTCTTT. This chain connects TRBV19 to TRBJ1-1; unclear D gene. The CDR3 loop spans 12 amino acids. V was shortened by 7 bases and J by 4 bases, with 10 bases between the two germline ends. The germline CDR1 and CDR2 sequences are LNHDA and SQIVND (reference sequence).

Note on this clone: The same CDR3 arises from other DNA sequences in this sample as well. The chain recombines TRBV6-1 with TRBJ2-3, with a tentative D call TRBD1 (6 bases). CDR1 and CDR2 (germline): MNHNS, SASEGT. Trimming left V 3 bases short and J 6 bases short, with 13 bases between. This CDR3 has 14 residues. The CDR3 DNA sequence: TGTGCCAGCAGTGAGGGGCAGGGGCGGGATACGCAGTATTTT. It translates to CASSEGQGRDTQYF.

This CDR3 reads CASSLRGVDTGELFF. The CDR3 DNA reads TGTGCCAGCAGTTTAAGGGGGGTAGACACCGGGGAGCTGTTTTTT. This sequence joins TRBV27 and TRBJ2-2; the D gene could be TRBD1 or TRBD2 (6 bases each). CDR3 size: 15 residues. CDR1 MNHEY and CDR2 SMNVEV come from the germline V gene (reference sequence). Trimming took 2 bases from V and 3 from J, leaving 10 bases between them.

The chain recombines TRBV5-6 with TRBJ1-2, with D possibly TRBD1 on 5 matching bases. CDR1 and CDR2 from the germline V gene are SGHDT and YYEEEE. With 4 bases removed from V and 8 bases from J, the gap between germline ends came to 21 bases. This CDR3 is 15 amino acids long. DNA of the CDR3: TGTGCCAGCAGCGATCTACAGGCAATCTCGGGCGGCTACACCTTC. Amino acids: CASSDLQAISGGYTF.

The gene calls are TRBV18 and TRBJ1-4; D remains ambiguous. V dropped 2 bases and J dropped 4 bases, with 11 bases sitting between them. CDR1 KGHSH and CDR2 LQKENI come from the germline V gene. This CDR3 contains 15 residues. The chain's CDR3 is CASSPATENNEKLFF. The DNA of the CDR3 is TGTGCCAGCTCACCAGCCACAGAAAATAATGAAAAACTGTTTTTT.

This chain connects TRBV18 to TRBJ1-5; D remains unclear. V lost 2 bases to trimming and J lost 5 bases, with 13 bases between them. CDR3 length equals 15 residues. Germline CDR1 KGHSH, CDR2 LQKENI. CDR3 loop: CASSPGLGLDQPQHF. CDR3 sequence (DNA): TGTGCCAGCTCACCAGGGTTGGGGTTAGATCAGCCCCAGCATTTT.

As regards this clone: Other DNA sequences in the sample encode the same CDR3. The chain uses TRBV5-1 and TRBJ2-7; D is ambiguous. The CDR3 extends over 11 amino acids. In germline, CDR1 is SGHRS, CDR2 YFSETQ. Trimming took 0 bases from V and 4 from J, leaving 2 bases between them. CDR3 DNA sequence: TGCGCCAGCAGCTTGGGTTACGAGCAGTACTTC. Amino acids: CASSLGYEQYF.

The CDR3 here is CASSYSTGPYEQYF. In DNA, the CDR3 is TGTGCCAGCAGCTACTCGACAGGGCCCTACGAGCAGTACTTC. V usage is TRBV9 and J usage is TRBJ2-7; 7 bases are a match to TRBD1. The CDR3 totals 14 residues. Trimming removed 4 bases from V and 2 bases from J; junction bases left unmatched: 6. CDR1 and CDR2 (germline): SGDLS, YYNGEE.

CDR3 residues: CASSLKPGGNYGYTF. Here the CDR3 DNA reads TGTGCCAGCAGTTTAAAACCAGGGGGTAACTATGGCTACACCTTC. The gene calls are TRBV27 and TRBJ1-2; TRBD1 matches 7 bases. V gave up 2 bases and J gave up 1 base; unmatched junction bases: 4. The germline V gene has CDR1 MNHEY and CDR2 SMNVEV (reference sequence). The CDR3 is 15 residues long.

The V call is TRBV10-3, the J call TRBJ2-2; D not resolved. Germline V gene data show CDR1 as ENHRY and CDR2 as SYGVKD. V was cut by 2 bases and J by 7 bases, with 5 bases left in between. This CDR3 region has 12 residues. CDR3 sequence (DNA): TGTGCCATCAGTGAGGTCAGCGGGGAGCTGTTTTTT. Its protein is CAISEVSGELFF.

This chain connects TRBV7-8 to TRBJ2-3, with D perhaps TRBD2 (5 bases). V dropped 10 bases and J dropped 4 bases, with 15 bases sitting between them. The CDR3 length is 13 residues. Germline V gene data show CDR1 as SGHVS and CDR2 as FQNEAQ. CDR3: CATRHEGPDTQYF. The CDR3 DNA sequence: TGTGCCACTCGTCATGAGGGCCCAGATACGCAGTATTTT.

The CDR3 loop reads CASSLGPSGNTIYF. For the CDR3, the DNA is TGTGCCAGCAGTTTGGGACCCTCTGGAAACACCATATATTTT. J is TRBJ1-3 and V is TRBV6-6, with TRBD1 as a possible D gene (5 bases). V dropped 4 bases and J dropped 0 bases, with 7 bases sitting between them. Looked up from germline, CDR1 is MNHNY and CDR2 is SVGAGI (reference sequence). The CDR3 is 14 amino acids.

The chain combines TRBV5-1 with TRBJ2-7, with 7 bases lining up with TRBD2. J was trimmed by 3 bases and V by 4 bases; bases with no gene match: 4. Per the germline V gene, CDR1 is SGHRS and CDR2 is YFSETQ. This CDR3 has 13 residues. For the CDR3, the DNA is TGCGCCAGCAGCCCCTCGGGGGGCTACGAGCAGTACTTC. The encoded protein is CASSPSGGYEQYF.

CDR3 nucleotides: TGTGCCAGCAGCGTCGGGTTAGAGCAGTACTTC. Encoded protein: CASSVGLEQYF. The chain carries TRBV2 and TRBJ2-7; D gene uncertain. Trimming shortened V by 6 bases and J by 7 bases, and 10 bases separated the two germline ends. CDR1 is SNHLY, CDR2 FYNNEI, per germline. The CDR3 is 11 residues long.

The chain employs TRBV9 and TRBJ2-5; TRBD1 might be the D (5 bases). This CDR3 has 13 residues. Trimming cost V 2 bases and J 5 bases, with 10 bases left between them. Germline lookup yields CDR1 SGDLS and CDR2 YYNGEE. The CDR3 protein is CASSVQGWETQYF. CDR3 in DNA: TGTGCCAGCAGCGTCCAGGGTTGGGAGACCCAGTACTTC.

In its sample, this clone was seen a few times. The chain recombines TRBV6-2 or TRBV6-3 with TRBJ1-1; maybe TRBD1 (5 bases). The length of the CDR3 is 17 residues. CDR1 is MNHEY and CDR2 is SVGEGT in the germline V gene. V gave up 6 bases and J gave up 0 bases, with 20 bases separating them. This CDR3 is CASSTGTGMSLNTEAFF. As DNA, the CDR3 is TGTGCCAGCAGCACCGGGACGGGGATGTCGTTGAACACTGAAGCTTTCTTT.

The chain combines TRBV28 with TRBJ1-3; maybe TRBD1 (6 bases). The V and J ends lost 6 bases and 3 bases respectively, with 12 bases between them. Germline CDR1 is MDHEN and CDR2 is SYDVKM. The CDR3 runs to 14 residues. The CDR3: CASSPVGGGNTIYF. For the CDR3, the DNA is TGTGCCAGCAGCCCCGTAGGGGGTGGAAACACCATATATTTT.

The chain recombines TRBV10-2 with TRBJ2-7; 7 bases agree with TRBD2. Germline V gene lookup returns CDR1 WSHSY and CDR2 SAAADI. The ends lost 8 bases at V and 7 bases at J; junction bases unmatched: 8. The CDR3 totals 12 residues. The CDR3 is CASVGGEREQYF. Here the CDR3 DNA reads TGCGCCAGCGTGGGGGGGGAGAGGGAGCAGTACTTC.

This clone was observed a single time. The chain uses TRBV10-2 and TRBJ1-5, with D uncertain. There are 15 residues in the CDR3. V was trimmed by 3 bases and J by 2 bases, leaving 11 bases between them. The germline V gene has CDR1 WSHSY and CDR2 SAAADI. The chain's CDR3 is CASSDISGGNQPQHF. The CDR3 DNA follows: TGCGCCAGCAGTGACATATCGGGTGGCAATCAGCCCCAGCATTTT.

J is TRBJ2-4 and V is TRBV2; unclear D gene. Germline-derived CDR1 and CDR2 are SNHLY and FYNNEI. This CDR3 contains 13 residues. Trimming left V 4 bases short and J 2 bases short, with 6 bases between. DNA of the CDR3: TGTGCCAGCAGTGCCCCCCCCAAAAACATTCAGTACTTC. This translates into CASSAPPKNIQYF.

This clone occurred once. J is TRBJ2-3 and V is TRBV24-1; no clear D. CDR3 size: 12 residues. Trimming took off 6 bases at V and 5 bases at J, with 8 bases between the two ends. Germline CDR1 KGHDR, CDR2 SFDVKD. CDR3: CATSYHGDTQYF. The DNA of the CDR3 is TGTGCCACCAGTTATCACGGAGATACGCAGTATTTT.

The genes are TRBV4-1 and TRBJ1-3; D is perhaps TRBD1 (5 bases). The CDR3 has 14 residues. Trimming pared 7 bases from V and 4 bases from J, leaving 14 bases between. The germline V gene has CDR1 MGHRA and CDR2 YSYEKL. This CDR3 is CASTRGGLGNTIYF. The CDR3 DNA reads TGCGCCAGCACCCGGGGCGGGCTCGGAAACACCATATATTTT.

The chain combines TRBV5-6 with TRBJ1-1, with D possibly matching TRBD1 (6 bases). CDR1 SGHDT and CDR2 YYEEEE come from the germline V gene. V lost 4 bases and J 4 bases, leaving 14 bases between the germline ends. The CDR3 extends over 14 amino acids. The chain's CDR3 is CASSLRGFGTEAFF. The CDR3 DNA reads TGTGCCAGCAGCCTCAGGGGTTTTGGCACTGAAGCTTTCTTT.

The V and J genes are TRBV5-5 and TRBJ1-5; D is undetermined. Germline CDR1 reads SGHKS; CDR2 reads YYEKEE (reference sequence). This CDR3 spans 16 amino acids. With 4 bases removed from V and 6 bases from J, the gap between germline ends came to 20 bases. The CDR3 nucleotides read TGTGCCAGCAGCCCCCAGGCGGGTAGGGATATTCAGCCCCAGCATTTT. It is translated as CASSPQAGRDIQPQHF. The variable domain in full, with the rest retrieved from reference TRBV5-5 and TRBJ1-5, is DAGVTQSPTHLIKTRGQQVTLRCSPISGHKSVSWYQQVLGQGPQFIFQYYEKEERGRGNFPDRFSARQFPNYSSELNVNALLLGDSALYLCASSPQAGRDIQPQHFGDGTRLSIL.